The entry below describes one T cell receptor beta chain. As yet, its antigen is unknown. Germline-derived CDR1 and CDR2 are MDHEN and SYDVKM. V was shortened by 1 base and J by 0 bases, with 13 bases between the two germline ends. The CDR3 loop spans 17 amino acids. Libraries were prepared by immunoSEQ multiplex PCR; TCRdb keeps only in-frame clonotypes and omits some of them. This table holds about 59,000 clones, approximately 90% found once. The sample originates from a study of OX40 agonist ivuxolimab in advanced cancers. Overall study results and limits: Clonal expansion from baseline to week 6 occurred in both CD4+ and CD8+ T cells.

The clonotype was recovered from an adult with an advanced solid tumor such as melanoma, head and neck, liver or kidney cancer. The starting material was CD4+ or CD8+ T cells sorted from blood, obtained in a trial of the OX40 agonist ivuxolimab. The V gene is TRBV28, the J gene TRBJ2-4; D unclear. The DNA of the CDR3 is TGTGCCAGCAGTTTATCGGCTGTATCTTTAGCCAAAAACATTCAGTACTTC. This translates into CASSLSAVSLAKNIQYF.